The T cell receptor beta chain described here comes from a study of identical twins (dated by TCRdb to the mid-2010s). With regard to the full study: TCR alpha and beta repertoires from monozygotic twins, unrelated adults of various ages and cord blood were deep-sequenced to test whether fetal clonotypes persist. To rule out contamination, replicate twin experiments were performed at different times with different library preparation protocols.

Worth noting for this clonotype: Its cognate antigen has yet to be identified. Base qualities are not at hand, and no much larger clone is one base apart.

V loses 8 bases at its end and J loses 7 bases; junction bases beyond the gene matches: 19. Reading the germline V gene gives CDR1 SNHLY and CDR2 FYNNEI. Measured from the cysteine to the phenylalanine, the CDR3 is 18 residues long. Solely the CDR3 DNA is kept, with 54 bases framed from the first base. Receptor libraries were prepared by 5' RACE. The sample was run on an Illumina HiSeq 2000. A universal primer binding site was introduced by template switching, and a unique molecular identifier was present in the final cDNA, enabling accurate counting of TCR cDNA molecules. Specific primers in the conserved constant-segment region were used to synthesize first-strand cDNA for the TCR alpha and beta chains. To control for contamination, each cDNA library was double barcoded with a SMART-Mk sample barcode plus Illumina barcodes. TruSeq adapter sequences and Illumina sample barcodes were added in two successive PCR steps. Sequencing of the TCR alpha and beta cDNA libraries was done on the Illumina HiSeq platform using custom primers. Per the source publication's procedure: MiGEC processed the raw reads to extract unique molecular identifiers, while MiXCR was used to determine the CDR3 positions. Recombination models were inferred per individual with the repgenHMM and IGoR tools using an EM algorithm. The tcR package in R was used for shared clonotype analysis, with sharing normalized by the product of cloneset sizes. To study raw recombination without the effects of thymic and clonal selection, out-of-frame nonproductive sequences were analyzed. TCRdb reworked the public reads: Q25 trimming with fastp, MiXCR clone assembly, productive beta chains retained. One record per CDR3 amino acid sequence lists the most common genes and DNA. TCRdb's processing, not the authors', yielded these V and J calls. The sample yields a few hundred thousand distinct CDR3 sequences; around 8.3% were counted once. In total, the top ten clones hold approximately 3% of the sample.

Only healthy Caucasian donors were included. The twin cohort consisted of three pairs of female monozygotic twins, all aged about 18 to 29 years. Positive isolation kits from Invitrogen were used to isolate CD4+ and CD8+ T cell populations. Findings and caveats that apply to the study as a whole: Because the same donors could not be followed over many years, the conclusions relied on cross-sectional statistical analysis. Invariant T cells such as MAIT and iNKT could partly confound zero-insertion analyses, though diverse VJ usage argued against this for most clonotypes. Excess twin sharing in beta out-of-frame sequences was weaker because fewer shared sequences lowered the signal-to-noise ratio. Abundant cord blood beta clonotypes carried fewer insertions; young adult naive repertoires showed a weaker similar trend, while memory repertoires showed none. Recombination models systematically underestimated out-of-frame TCR alpha sharing in monozygotic twins but agreed with sharing between unrelated individuals. Compared with coincidental sharing between unrelated individuals, out-of-frame TCR alpha sequences shared between twins showed an excess of sequences with low generation probability.

These data were also filed under a second study, of yellow fever vaccine responses in identical twins. As described in the second report: According to the authors, in identical twins the way T cells responded to vaccination appeared partly convergent and partly personalized. Focusing on identical twins, the study followed the T cell clones that responded to the vaccine, and did so with precision.

Input material: CD8+ T cells sorted from blood. The receptor's source is a young woman in good health. The rearrangement combines TRBV2 with TRBJ2-1; 11 bases in between match TRBD2. The DNA sequence reads TGTGCCAGCCGAGGCGTTTTACTAGCGGGAGTGCGTGATAATGAGCAGTTCTTC. Its translation is CASRGVLLAGVRDNEQFF.